The clone carrying this T cell receptor (beta chain) was seen only once. Its antigen remains unknown. These data come from a study of cytomegalovirus exposure and HLA in healthy donors. Findings of the study overall: The classifier, whose performance was assessed in both the original and validation cohorts, reportedly diagnosed cytomegalovirus status with high specificity and sensitivity.

Separate from the approximately 670-subject first cohort, the roughly 120-subject validation cohort was the one that the donors belonged to. TCRdb's copy holds only in-frame clones and misses some; the assay was immunoSEQ multiplex PCR. The data contain 160,000 or so clones, more than 75% of them singletons. V lost 5 bases and J 0 bases, leaving 14 bases between the germline ends. The CDR3 contains 15 residues. Per germline, CDR1 WNHNN and CDR2 SYGVQD (reference sequence). The V and J genes are TRBV10-1 and TRBJ2-7, with D perhaps TRBD2 (5 bases). Sequenced: PBMCs. This clonotype originated in a man aged 18 to 29 in good health and CMV-seropositive. CDR3 region: CASSCFAGPSYEQYF. The DNA of the CDR3 is TGCGCCAGCAGTTGCTTCGCGGGCCCCTCCTACGAGCAGTACTTC.